The following is a T cell receptor beta chain sequence with its context. The junction departs from the called germline gene at one end, perhaps through a read error. CDR1 is SNHLY and CDR2 is FYNNEI in the germline V gene. This CDR3 contains 12 residues. Using immunoSEQ multiplex PCR, the repertoire was profiled, and TCRdb retains in-frame clones only, with some absent. The sample shows under 150,000 clones, 86% of them seen only once. This entry is derived from a study of blood T cell repertoires in COVID-19. This sequence originates from a woman aged 45 to 65 who had recovered from COVID-19. Sequenced material: peripheral blood. The genes are TRBV2 and TRBJ2-4; 9 positions match TRBD2. The CDR3 coding sequence is TGTGCCAGCAGTGTTGAGAGCGGGAGGAAAGACTTC. Translated, it gives CASSVESGRKDF.